The T cell receptor beta chain under discussion was sequenced for a study of regulatory T cells in long-lasting Graves disease. Time point denoted: persistent/refractory GD, antithyroid drugs over 5 years with positive TRAb. The TCR library was made from RNA extracted from PBMCs. For TCR beta, libraries came from iRepertoire HTBI primers and Arm-PCR of CDR3 regions. TCRdb reanalysed the multiplex PCR reads using MiXCR and keeps one entry per CDR3 protein. The sample holds roughly 430,000 distinct CDR3 sequences, about 21% seen once. V was cut by 2 bases and J by 3 bases, with 23 bases left in between. There are 18 residues in the CDR3. Germline CDR1 and CDR2: MNHEY and SVGEGT.

The rearrangement links TRBV6-2 or TRBV6-3 to TRBJ2-7; TRBD2 is a possible D gene (5 bases). The sequence came from a female donor with Graves disease. The sample here was peripheral blood mononuclear cells (PBMCs), taken when the disease was refractory, from a patient treated with antithyroid drugs. Here the CDR3 DNA reads TGTGCCAGCAGTTACCATAGGGATACCGGACTGGCTTACTACGAGCAGTACTTC. It codes for CASSYHRDTGLAYYEQYF.